The rows below give T cell receptor beta chains drawn from one sample of a study of OX40 agonist ivuxolimab in advanced cancers. Profiling relied on immunoSEQ multiplex PCR, and the TCRdb table lists in-frame clones only, not all of them. The sample holds over 60,000 clones, 65% to 85% seen once. The sample in question was CD4+ or CD8+ T cells sorted from blood, obtained in a trial of the OX40 agonist ivuxolimab. The receptors shown here come from an adult with an advanced solid tumor such as melanoma, head and neck, liver or kidney cancer. CDR3s include the opening cysteine and the closing phenylalanine or tryptophan. D genes are given only for firm matches. Not all rows give a size; the values are once, few, many and, for expanded clones, a class.

clone_size	d_call	v_call	j_call	cdr3_nt	cdr3_aa
NA	TRBD2	TRBV7-8	TRBJ2-5	TGTGCCAGCAGCTTACCCCTTAGCGGGAGAGAGACCCAGTACTTC	CASSLPLSGRETQYF
NA	NA	TRBV28	TRBJ2-7	TGTGCCAGCAGCGGGCGATGGACCCGGGGAATCGGCTCCTACGAGCAGTACTTC	CASSGRWTRGIGSYEQYF
NA	TRBD1	TRBV5-6	TRBJ1-2	TGTGCCAGCAGCTGGGACAGGGCGATTGGCTACACCTTC	CASSWDRAIGYTF
few	NA	TRBV2	TRBJ1-3	TGTGCCAGCAGATTGGACCCTGGGCCTGGAAACACCATATATTTT	CASRLDPGPGNTIYF
NA	TRBD2	TRBV5-4	TRBJ2-1	TGTGCCAGCAGCCCCCGGGGGGGCGGTGAGCAGTTCTTC	CASSPRGGGEQFF
NA	NA	TRBV14	TRBJ2-7	TGTGCCAGCAGCCAAGATAGAGGAGTGGAGTACTTC	CASSQDRGVEYF
NA	NA	TRBV4-3	TRBJ2-4	TGCGCCAGCAGCCAAGATTCGGAGGGCAAAAACATTCAGTACTTC	CASSQDSEGKNIQYF
NA	NA	TRBV19	TRBJ1-1	TGTGCCAGTAGTCGTCTGGCTGAAGCTTTCTTT	CASSRLAEAFF
NA	NA	TRBV4-3	TRBJ2-4	TGCGCCAGCAGCCAAGATTTTCAGACAGCGATTCAGTACTTC	CASSQDFQTAIQYF
NA	TRBD1	TRBV7-9	TRBJ1-1	TGTGCCAGCAGCTTAGAAGACAGGGGGCTTTTTGGAACGACTGAAGCTTTCTTT	CASSLEDRGLFGTTEAFF
NA	TRBD1	TRBV4-1	TRBJ2-5	TGCGCCAGCAGCAAACAGGGGCAAGAGACCCAGTACTTC	CASSKQGQETQYF
many	NA	TRBV13	TRBJ2-5	TGTGCCAGCAGCCCCAGCCACCAACAAGAGACCCAGTACTTC	CASSPSHQQETQYF
NA	NA	TRBV19	TRBJ2-1	TGTGCCAGTCGAGGGAGGAGGCAGATCTCCTACAATGAGCAGTTCTTC	CASRGRRQISYNEQFF
few	NA	TRBV6-5	TRBJ2-2	TGTGCCAGCAGTTACAAGGCTAGGCTCACCGGGGAGCTGTTTTTT	CASSYKARLTGELFF
NA	TRBD1	TRBV13	TRBJ2-7	TGTGCCAGCAGGGCCGGGACAGGCATTTACGAGCAGTACTTC	CASRAGTGIYEQYF
NA	TRBD2	TRBV10-3	TRBJ2-1	TGTGCCATCACTGCGGGAGGCACCTACAATGAGCAGTTCTTC	CAITAGGTYNEQFF
NA	NA	TRBV5-6	TRBJ2-5	TGTGCCAGCAGCCCAGACAGACAAGAGACCCAGTACTTC	CASSPDRQETQYF
few	NA	TRBV5-1	TRBJ2-1	TGCGCCAGCAGCTCGGACTTGATTTACAATGAGCAGTTCTTC	CASSSDLIYNEQFF
once	NA	TRBV7-2	TRBJ2-7	TGTGCCAGCAGCCTGAGACAAGGCTCCTACGAGCAGTACTTC	CASSLRQGSYEQYF
NA	TRBD1	TRBV15	TRBJ2-4	TGTGCCACCAGCAAATTACCGGGACAGCTAGCCAAAAACATTCAGTACTTC	CATSKLPGQLAKNIQYF
NA	NA	TRBV19	TRBJ1-1	TGTGCCAGTAGTATATCGAACTCGAAGGGTGGAGCTTTCTTT	CASSISNSKGGAFF
NA	TRBD1	TRBV7-2	TRBJ1-6	TGTGCCAGCAGCTTGACTGCTCAGGGGGACTCACCCCTCCACTTT	CASSLTAQGDSPLHF
NA	NA	TRBV27	TRBJ1-1	TGTGCCAGCAGTTTTAGGGGCGCGAGCGCTGAAGCTTTCTTT	CASSFRGASAEAFF
NA	NA	TRBV5-4	TRBJ2-3	TGTGCCAGCAGCTTAGGCGGAGTAGCGGATACGCAGTATTTT	CASSLGGVADTQYF
few	NA	TRBV29-1	TRBJ2-5	TGCAGCGTTTACCGACTTCCCGACAACCAAGAGACCCAGTACTTC	CSVYRLPDNQETQYF
NA	NA	TRBV6-5	TRBJ2-1	TGTGCCAGCAGTCGCACATACAATGAGCAGTTCTTC	CASSRTYNEQFF
once	NA	TRBV11-3	TRBJ2-1	TGTGCCAGCAGCTTAGCGGGACAATACCTGAATGAGCAGTTCTTC	CASSLAGQYLNEQFF
NA	NA	TRBV18	TRBJ2-3	TGTGCCAGCTCCCTGGACAGCACAGATACGCAGTATTTT	CASSLDSTDTQYF
NA	NA	TRBV7-8	TRBJ2-5	TGTGCCAGCAGCATCGGAGGGGGGTACCAAGAGACCCAGTACTTC	CASSIGGGYQETQYF
NA	NA	TRBV4-3	TRBJ2-5	TGCGCCAGCAGCCAAGGCGTGGGCGTAGGGGGTGAGACCCAGTACTTC	CASSQGVGVGGETQYF
NA	TRBD1	TRBV9	TRBJ1-1	TGTGCCAGCAGCGTCGTTTTAACAGGGGTGAACACTGAAGCTTTCTTT	CASSVVLTGVNTEAFF
NA	NA	TRBV5-1	TRBJ1-2	TGCGCCAGCAGCTTGGCCGGACGTGCCACTAACTATGGCTACACCTTC	CASSLAGRATNYGYTF
NA	TRBD1	TRBV6-1	TRBJ2-7	TGTGCCAGCAGTGAGCCGGGACAGGGGGCTATAAACGAGCAGTACTTC	CASSEPGQGAINEQYF
once	TRBD1	TRBV14	TRBJ2-7	TGTGCCAGCAGCCAAAGGACAGGGGGAGGGTACGAGCAGTACTTC	CASSQRTGGGYEQYF
NA	NA	TRBV5-1	TRBJ2-3	TGCGCCAGCAGCTTGGAAGGGACAGATACGCAGTATTTT	CASSLEGTDTQYF
NA	TRBD2	TRBV7-9	TRBJ2-1	TGTGCCAGCAGCCTTGCCGGGACTAGCAGTGAGCAGTTCTTC	CASSLAGTSSEQFF
NA	NA	TRBV30	TRBJ2-7	TGTGCCTGGAGTGTATGGGGGAACGAGCAGTACTTC	CAWSVWGNEQYF